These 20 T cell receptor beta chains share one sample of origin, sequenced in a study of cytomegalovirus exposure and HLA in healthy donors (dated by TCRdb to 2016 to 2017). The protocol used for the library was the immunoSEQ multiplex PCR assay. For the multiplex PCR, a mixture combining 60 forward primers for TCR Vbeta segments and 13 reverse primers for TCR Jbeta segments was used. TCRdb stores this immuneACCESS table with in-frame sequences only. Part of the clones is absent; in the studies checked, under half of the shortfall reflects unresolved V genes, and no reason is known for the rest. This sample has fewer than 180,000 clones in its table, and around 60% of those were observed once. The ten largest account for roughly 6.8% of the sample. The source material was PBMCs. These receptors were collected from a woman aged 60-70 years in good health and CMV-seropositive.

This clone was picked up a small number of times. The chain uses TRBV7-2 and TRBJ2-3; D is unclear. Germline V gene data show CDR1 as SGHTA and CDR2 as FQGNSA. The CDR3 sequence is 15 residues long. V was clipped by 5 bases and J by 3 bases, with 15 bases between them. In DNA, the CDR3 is TGTGCCAGCAGCCTAGATTCCGGTGTGACAGATACGCAGTATTTT. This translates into CASSLDSGVTDTQYF.

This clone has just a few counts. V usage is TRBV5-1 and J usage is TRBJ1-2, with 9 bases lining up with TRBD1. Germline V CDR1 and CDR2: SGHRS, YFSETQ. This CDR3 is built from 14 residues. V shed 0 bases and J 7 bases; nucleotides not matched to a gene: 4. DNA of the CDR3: TGCGCCAGCAGCTTGGACAGGGGGCAATTTGGCTACACCTTC. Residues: CASSLDRGQFGYTF.

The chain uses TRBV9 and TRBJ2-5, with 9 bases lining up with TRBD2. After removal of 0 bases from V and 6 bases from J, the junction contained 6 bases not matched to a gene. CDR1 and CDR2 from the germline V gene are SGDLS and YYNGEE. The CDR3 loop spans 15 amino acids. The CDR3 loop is CASSVALAGEQTQYF. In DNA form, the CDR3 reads TGTGCCAGCAGCGTAGCTTTAGCGGGAGAGCAGACCCAGTACTTC.

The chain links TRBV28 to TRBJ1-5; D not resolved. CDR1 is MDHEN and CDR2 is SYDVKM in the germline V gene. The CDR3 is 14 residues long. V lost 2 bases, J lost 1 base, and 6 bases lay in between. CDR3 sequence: CASSLVVSNQPQHF. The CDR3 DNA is TGTGCCAGCAGTTTAGTAGTCAGCAATCAGCCCCAGCATTTT.

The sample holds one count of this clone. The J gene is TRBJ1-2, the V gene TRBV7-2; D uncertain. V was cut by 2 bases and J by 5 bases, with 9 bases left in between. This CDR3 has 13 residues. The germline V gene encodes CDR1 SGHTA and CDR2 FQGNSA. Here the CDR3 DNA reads TGTGCCAGCAGCTTAAGCAGGTTATATGGCTACACCTTC. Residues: CASSLSRLYGYTF.

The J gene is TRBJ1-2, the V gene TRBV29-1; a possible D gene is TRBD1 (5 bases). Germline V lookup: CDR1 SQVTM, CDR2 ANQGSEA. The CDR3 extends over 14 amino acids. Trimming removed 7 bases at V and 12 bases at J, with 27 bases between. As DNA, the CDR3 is TGCAGCGCCGCGGGGGGTGCGCAGGGTCCTGGAAACACCTTC. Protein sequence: CSAAGGAQGPGNTF.

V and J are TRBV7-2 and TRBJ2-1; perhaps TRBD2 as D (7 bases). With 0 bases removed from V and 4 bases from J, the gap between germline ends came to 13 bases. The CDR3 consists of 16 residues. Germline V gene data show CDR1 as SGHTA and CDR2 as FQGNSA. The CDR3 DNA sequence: TGTGCCAGCAGCTTAGCGGGGGGGGCGGTATACAATGAGCAGTTCTTC. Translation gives CASSLAGGAVYNEQFF.

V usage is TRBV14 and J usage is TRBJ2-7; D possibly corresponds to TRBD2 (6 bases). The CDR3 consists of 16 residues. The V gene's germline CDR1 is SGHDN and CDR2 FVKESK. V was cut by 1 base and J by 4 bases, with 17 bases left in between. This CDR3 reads CASSQASLYRGYEQYF. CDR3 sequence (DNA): TGTGCCAGCAGCCAAGCGAGCCTCTACCGGGGGTACGAGCAGTACTTC.

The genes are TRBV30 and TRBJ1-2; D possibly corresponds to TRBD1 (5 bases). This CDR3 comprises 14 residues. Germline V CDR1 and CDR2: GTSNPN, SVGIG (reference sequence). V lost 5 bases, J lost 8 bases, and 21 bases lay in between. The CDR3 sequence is CAWYSGRAISGYTF. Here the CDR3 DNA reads TGTGCCTGGTACTCTGGCAGGGCTATATCGGGCTACACCTTC.

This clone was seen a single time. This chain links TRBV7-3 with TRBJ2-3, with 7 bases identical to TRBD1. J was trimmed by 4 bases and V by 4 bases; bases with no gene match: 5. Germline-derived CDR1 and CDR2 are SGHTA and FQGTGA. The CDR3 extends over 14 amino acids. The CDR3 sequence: CASSSQGNADTQYF. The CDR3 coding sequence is TGTGCCAGCAGCTCACAGGGGAATGCAGATACGCAGTATTTT.

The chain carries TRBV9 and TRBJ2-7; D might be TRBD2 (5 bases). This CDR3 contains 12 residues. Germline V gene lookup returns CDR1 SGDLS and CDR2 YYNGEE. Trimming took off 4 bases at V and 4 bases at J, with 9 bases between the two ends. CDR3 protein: CASSPRGYEQYF. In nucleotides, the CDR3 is TGTGCCAGCAGCCCCCGAGGGTACGAGCAGTACTTC.

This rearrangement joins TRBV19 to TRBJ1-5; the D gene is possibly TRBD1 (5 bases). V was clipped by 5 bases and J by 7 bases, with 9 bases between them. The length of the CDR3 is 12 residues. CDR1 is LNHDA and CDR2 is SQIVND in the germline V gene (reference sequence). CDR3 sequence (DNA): TGTGCCAGTAGTCGTCAGGGCCAGCCCCAGCATTTT. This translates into CASSRQGQPQHF. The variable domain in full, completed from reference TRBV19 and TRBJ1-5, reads DGGITQSPKYLFRKEGQNVTLSCEQNLNHDAMYWYRQDPGQGLRLIYYSQIVNDFQKGDIAEGYSVSREKKESFPLTVTSAQKNPTAFYLCASSRQGQPQHFGDGTRLSIL.

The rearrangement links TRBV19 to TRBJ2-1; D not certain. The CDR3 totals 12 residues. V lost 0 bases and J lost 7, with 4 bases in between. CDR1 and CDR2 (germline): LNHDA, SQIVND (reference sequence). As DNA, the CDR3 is TGTGCCAGTAGTATAGATCCAAATGAGCAGTTCTTC. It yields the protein CASSIDPNEQFF.

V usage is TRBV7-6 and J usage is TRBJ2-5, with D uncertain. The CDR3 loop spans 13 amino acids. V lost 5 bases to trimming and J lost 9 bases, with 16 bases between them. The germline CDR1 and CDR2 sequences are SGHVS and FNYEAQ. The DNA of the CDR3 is TGTGCCAGCAGCCTCGGCCAGGCGTCGGCCCAGTACTTC. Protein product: CASSLGQASAQYF.

CDR3 loop: CASSSGQSSYNEQFF. For the CDR3, the DNA is TGTGCCAGCAGCTCGGGACAGAGCTCCTACAATGAGCAGTTCTTC. This chain links TRBV11-3 with TRBJ2-1; 7 nucleotides align to TRBD1. The CDR3 has 15 amino acids. The J segment lost 0 bases and the V segment lost 4 bases, leaving 3 bases of the junction unmatched. Germline assignment: CDR1 SGHNT and CDR2 YENEEA.

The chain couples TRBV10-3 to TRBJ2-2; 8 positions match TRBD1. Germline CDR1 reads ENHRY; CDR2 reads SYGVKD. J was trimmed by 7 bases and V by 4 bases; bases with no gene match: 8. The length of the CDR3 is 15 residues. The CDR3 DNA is TGTGCCATCAGTGCCTCGACAGGGGTGGGCGGGGAGCTGTTTTTT. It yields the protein CAISASTGVGGELFF.

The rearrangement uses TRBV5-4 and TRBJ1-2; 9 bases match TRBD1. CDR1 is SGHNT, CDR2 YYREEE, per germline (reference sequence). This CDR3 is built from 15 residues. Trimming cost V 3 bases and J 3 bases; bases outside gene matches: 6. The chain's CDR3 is CASSSRDRADYGYTF. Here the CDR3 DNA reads TGTGCCAGCAGCTCCAGGGACAGGGCTGACTATGGCTACACCTTC.

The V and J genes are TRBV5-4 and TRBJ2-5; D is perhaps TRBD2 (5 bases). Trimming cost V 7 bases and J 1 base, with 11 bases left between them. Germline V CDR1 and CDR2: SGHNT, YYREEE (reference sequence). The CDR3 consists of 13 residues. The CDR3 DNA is TGTGCCAGCTCCGGGAACCTCCAAGAGACCCAGTACTTC. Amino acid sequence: CASSGNLQETQYF.

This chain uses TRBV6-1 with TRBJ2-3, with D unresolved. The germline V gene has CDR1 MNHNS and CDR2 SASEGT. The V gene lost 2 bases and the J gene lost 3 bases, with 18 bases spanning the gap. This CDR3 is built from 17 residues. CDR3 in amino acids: CASSENGPGSRTDTQYF. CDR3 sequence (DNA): TGTGCCAGCAGTGAAAATGGGCCAGGCAGTCGGACAGATACGCAGTATTTT.

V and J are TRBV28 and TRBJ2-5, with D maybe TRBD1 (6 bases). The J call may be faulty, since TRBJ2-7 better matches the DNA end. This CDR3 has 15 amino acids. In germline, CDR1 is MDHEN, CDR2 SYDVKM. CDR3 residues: CASSSDRSGNYEQYF. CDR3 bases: TGTGCCAGCAGTTCCGACAGGAGCGGTAACTACGAGCAGTACTTC.